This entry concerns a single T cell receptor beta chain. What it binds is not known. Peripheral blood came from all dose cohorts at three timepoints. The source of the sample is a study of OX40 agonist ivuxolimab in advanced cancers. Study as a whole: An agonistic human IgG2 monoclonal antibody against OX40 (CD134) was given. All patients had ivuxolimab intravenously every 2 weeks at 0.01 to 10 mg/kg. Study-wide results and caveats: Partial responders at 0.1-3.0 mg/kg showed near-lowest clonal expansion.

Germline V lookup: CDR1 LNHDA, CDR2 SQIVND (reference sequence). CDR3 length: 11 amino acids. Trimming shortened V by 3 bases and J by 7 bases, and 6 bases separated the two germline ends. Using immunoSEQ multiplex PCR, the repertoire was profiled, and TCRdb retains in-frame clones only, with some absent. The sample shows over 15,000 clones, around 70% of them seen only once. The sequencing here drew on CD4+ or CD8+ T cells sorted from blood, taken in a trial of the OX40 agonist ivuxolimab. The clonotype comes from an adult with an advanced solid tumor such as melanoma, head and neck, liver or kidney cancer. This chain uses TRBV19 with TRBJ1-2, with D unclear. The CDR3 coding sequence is TGTGCCAGTAGTATCTGGGGTGGCTACACCTTC. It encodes CASSIWGGYTF.